These 7 T cell receptor beta chains were all obtained from the same sample, sequenced in a study of beta chain features in type 1 diabetes. No antigen is known for these receptors. The investigators reverse transcribed all of the isolated RNA, so they sequenced expressed TCRB transcripts. The assay was immunoSEQ multiplex PCR, and TCRdb's table has in-frame clones only and misses some. The sample contains around 310,000 clones, approximately 13% of which appear only once. Notes on the study in general: All four CD4+ subsets of Type 1 diabetes patients contained TCRB CDR3s that were moderately but significantly shorter.

Sequenced material: naive CD4+ T cells from blood. Receptor source: a woman between 18 and 29 years old with type 1 diabetes.

The chain carries TRBV5-4 and TRBJ2-3; 9 nucleotides align to TRBD2. This CDR3 has 14 residues. Unmatched junction bases numbered 11, after V lost 10 bases and J lost 5 bases. Germline V gene lookup returns CDR1 SGHNT and CDR2 YYREEE (reference sequence). The CDR3 region has the DNA TGTGCCTGGACCGCACTAGCGGGTAAAGATACGCAGTATTTT. Residues: CAWTALAGKDTQYF.

The chain combines TRBV10-3 with TRBJ2-7; perhaps TRBD1 as D (6 bases). Germline CDR1 ENHRY, CDR2 SYGVKD. CDR3 length: 12 residues. Trimming removed 4 bases at V and 5 bases at J, with 9 bases between. The CDR3 is CAISGKGDEQYF. The DNA of the CDR3 is TGTGCCATCAGTGGAAAGGGGGACGAGCAGTACTTC.

This chain connects TRBV30 to TRBJ2-3, with D possibly matching TRBD1 (6 bases). V lost 3 bases to trimming and J lost 4 bases, with 11 bases between them. Germline V gene lookup returns CDR1 GTSNPN and CDR2 SVGIG (reference sequence). CDR3 size: 13 residues. DNA of the CDR3: TGTGCCTGGAGCCCAGGGGCCCCAGATACGCAGTATTTT. Encoded protein: CAWSPGAPDTQYF. Full variable domain (outside the CDR3, taken from reference TRBV30 and TRBJ2-3): SQTIHQWPATLVQPVGSPLSLECTVEGTSNPNLYWYRQAAGRGLQLLFYSVGIGQISSEVPQNLSASRPQDRQFILSSKKLLLSDSGFYLCAWSPGAPDTQYFGPGTRLTVL.

The rearrangement joins TRBV19 to TRBJ2-1; possible D gene TRBD2, 7 bases. The V gene lost 7 bases and the J gene lost 3 bases, with 16 bases spanning the gap. Germline-derived CDR1 and CDR2 are LNHDA and SQIVND (reference sequence). The CDR3 covers 15 residues. The CDR3 protein is CASTTAGARYNEQFF. CDR3 in DNA: TGTGCCAGTACCACCGCGGGGGCGCGCTACAATGAGCAGTTCTTC.

This clone has just a few counts. The V and J genes are TRBV9 and TRBJ2-6; D is unclear. There are 17 residues in the CDR3. Trimming took off 7 bases at V and 0 bases at J, with 17 bases between the two ends. CDR1 and CDR2 from the germline V gene are SGDLS and YYNGEE. The CDR3, as DNA: TGTGCCAGCTATGGCCGGAGCTCACCCTCTGGGGCCAACGTCCTGACTTTC. This codes for CASYGRSSPSGANVLTF.

The gene calls are TRBV7-2 and TRBJ2-7, with 9 bases matching TRBD1. The CDR3 extends over 16 amino acids. With 2 bases clipped from V and 1 base from J, the junction kept 6 bases outside the gene matches. Germline CDR1 and CDR2: SGHTA and FQGNSA. This CDR3 is CASSLNRDRASYEQYF. The CDR3 bases are TGTGCCAGCAGCTTAAACCGGGACAGGGCTTCCTACGAGCAGTACTTC. Using reference TRBV7-2 and TRBJ2-7 for the parts outside the CDR3, the full variable domain is GAGVSQSPSNKVTEKGKDVELRCDPISGHTALYWYRQSLGQGLEFLIYFQGNSAPDKSGLPSDRFSAERTGGSVSTLTIQRTQQEDSAVYLCASSLNRDRASYEQYFGPGTRLTVT.

This rearrangement joins TRBV7-9 to TRBJ2-5; TRBD1 might be the D (5 bases). V was pared by 3 bases and J by 0 bases, with 8 bases between. CDR1 is SEHNR and CDR2 is FQNEAQ in the germline V gene (reference sequence). This CDR3 spans 14 amino acids. CDR3 residues: CASSLWTNQETQYF. The CDR3 DNA sequence: TGTGCCAGCAGCTTGTGGACAAACCAAGAGACCCAGTACTTC. The complete variable domain, with remaining parts taken from reference TRBV7-9 and TRBJ2-5, reads DTGVSQNPRHKITKRGQNVTFRCDPISEHNRLYWYRQTLGQGPEFLTYFQNEAQLEKSRLLSDRFSAERPKGSFSTLEIQRTEQGDSAMYLCASSLWTNQETQYFGPGTRLLVL.